This TCR beta chain was retrieved from a study of Graves' ophthalmopathy and Graves' hyperthyroidism. Many counts were recorded for this clonotype. Amplified TCR beta CDR3 regions were obtained using RNA transcripts as template. Following a first-round RT-PCR that used HTBI primers, a second-round multiplex PCR was carried out. Via MiXCR, TCRdb re-called the multiplex PCR reads, giving one row per CDR3 protein. The sample includes 350,000 or so distinct CDR3 sequences, roughly a sixth seen only once; the top ten take about 12%. The V and J ends lost 3 bases and 8 bases, in that order; junction bases with no gene match: 8. Germline V lookup: CDR1 GTSNPN, CDR2 SVGIG (reference sequence). This CDR3 is 13 amino acids long.

The clonotype was recovered from an adult man with Graves' ophthalmopathy. This sequence joins TRBV30 and TRBJ1-2, with TRBD1 identical over 8 bases. Sequencing used peripheral blood. CDR3 nucleotides: TGTGCCTGGAGGTCGGGACAGGTAGAGGGCTACACCTTC. Its protein is CAWRSGQVEGYTF.